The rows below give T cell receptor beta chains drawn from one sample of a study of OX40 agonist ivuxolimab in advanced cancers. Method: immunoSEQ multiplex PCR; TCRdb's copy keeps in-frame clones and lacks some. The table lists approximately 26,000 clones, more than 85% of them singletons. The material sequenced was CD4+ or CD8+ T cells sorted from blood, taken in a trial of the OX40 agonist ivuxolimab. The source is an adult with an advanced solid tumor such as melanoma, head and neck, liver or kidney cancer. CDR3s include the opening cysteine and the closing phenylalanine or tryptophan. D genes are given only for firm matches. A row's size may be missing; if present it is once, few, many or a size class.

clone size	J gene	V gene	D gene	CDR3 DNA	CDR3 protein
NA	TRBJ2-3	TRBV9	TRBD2	TGTGCCAGCAGCGTAGGGTTAGCGGGAAGAACAGATACGCAGTATTTT	CASSVGLAGRTDTQYF
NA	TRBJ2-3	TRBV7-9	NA	TGTGCCAGCAGCTTAAATAGCCAATCCCAGGATACGCAGTATTTT	CASSLNSQSQDTQYF
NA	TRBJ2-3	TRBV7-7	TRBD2	TGTGCTAGCAGCTTAGCGAGGCTAGCGGGCAGCACAGATACGCAGTATTTT	CASSLARLAGSTDTQYF
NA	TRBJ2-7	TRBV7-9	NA	TGTGCCAGCAGCCAAGCTCTTGGTCCCCGCGAGCAGTACTTC	CASSQALGPREQYF
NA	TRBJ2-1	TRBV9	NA	TGTGCCAGCAGCGGGTACAATGAGCAGTTCTTC	CASSGYNEQFF
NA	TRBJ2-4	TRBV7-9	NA	TGTGCCAGCAGCTCTGCCGACATTCAGTACTTC	CASSSADIQYF
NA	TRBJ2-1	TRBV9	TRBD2	TGTGCCAGCAGCGTACTAGCGGGAGTTTTCGATGAGCAGTTCTTC	CASSVLAGVFDEQFF
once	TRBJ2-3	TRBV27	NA	TGTGCCAGCAGTTTATGGGGAAACGTTGCAGATACGCAGTATTTT	CASSLWGNVADTQYF
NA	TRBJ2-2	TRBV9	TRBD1	TGTGCCAGCAGCCGGGACAGGGGGACCGGGGAGCTGTTTTTT	CASSRDRGTGELFF
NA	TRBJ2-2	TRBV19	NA	TGTGCCAGTACGGGCTACCCGAACACCGGGGAGCTGTTTTTT	CASTGYPNTGELFF
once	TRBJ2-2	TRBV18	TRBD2	TGTGCCAGCTCACCACCCGGGCTAGCGGGAGGAACGACCGGGGAGCTGTTTTTT	CASSPPGLAGGTTGELFF
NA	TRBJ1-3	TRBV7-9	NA	TGTGCCAGCAGCCAGGGGACGGTCTCTGGAAACACCATATATTTT	CASSQGTVSGNTIYF
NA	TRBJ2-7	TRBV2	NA	TGTGCCAGCAGTGAGGGCAGAAACTACGAGCAGTACTTC	CASSEGRNYEQYF
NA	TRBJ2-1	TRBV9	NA	TGTGCCAGCAGCGTAGAAAATTACAATGAGCAGTTCTTC	CASSVENYNEQFF
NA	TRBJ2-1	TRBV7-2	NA	TGTGCCAGCAGCTTAGTTTTGGTCTACTACAATGAGCAGTTCTTC	CASSLVLVYYNEQFF
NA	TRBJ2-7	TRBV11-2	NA	TGTGCCAGCAGCTTAGATATCCTGGCCTACGAGCAGTACTTC	CASSLDILAYEQYF
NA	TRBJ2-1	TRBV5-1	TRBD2	TGCGCCAGCAGCCCGGCGGGGGACTCCTACAATGAGCAGTTCTTC	CASSPAGDSYNEQFF
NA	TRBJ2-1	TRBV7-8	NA	TGTGCCAGCAGCTTAGGCGGGGAACTGTGGCAGTTCTTC	CASSLGGELWQFF
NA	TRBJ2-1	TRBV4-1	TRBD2	TGCGCCAGCAGCTCATCGGGACTAGCGGGGGACAGACGCTCCTACAATGAGCAGTTCTTC	CASSSSGLAGDRRSYNEQFF
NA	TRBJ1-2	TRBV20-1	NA	TGCAGTGCCTCGGGGGATGGCTACACCTTC	CSASGDGYTF